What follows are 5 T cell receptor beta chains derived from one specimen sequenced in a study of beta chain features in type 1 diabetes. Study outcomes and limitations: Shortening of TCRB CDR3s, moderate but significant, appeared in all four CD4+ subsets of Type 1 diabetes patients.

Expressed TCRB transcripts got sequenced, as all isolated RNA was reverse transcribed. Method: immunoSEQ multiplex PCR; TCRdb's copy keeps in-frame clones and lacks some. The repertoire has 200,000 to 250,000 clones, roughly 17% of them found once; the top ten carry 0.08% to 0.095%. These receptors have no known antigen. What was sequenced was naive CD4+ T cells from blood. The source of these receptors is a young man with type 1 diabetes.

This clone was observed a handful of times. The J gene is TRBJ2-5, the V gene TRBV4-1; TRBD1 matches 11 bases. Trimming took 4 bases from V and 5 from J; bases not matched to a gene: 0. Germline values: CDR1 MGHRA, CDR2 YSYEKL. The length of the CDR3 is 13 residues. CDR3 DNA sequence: TGCGCCAGCAGCCGGACAGGGGGCGAGACCCAGTACTTC. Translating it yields CASSRTGGETQYF.

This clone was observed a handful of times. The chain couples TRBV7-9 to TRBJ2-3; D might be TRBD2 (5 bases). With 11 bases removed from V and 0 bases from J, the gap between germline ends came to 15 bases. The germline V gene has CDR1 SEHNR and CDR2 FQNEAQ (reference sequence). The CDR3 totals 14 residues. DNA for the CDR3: TGTGCCGTTCGGAGCGGCGGGAGCACAGATACGCAGTATTTT. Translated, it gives CAVRSGGSTDTQYF. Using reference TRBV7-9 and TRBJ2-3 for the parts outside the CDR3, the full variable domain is DTGVSQNPRHKITKRGQNVTFRCDPISEHNRLYWYRQTLGQGPEFLTYFQNEAQLEKSRLLSDRFSAERPKGSFSTLEIQRTEQGDSAMYLCAVRSGGSTDTQYFGPGTRLTVL.

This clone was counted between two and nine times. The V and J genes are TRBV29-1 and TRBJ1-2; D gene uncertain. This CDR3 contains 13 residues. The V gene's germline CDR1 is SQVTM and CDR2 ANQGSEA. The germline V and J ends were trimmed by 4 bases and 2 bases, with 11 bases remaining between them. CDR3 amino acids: CSVVGQQNYGYTF. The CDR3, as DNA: TGCAGCGTTGTCGGCCAACAGAACTATGGCTACACCTTC.

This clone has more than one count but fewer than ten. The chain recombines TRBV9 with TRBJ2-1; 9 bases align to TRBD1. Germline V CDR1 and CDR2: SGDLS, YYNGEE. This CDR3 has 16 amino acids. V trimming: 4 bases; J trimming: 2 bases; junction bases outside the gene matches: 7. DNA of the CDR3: TGTGCCAGCAGCCAGAAGGGACAGGGACCCTACAATGAGCAGTTCTTC. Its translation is CASSQKGQGPYNEQFF.

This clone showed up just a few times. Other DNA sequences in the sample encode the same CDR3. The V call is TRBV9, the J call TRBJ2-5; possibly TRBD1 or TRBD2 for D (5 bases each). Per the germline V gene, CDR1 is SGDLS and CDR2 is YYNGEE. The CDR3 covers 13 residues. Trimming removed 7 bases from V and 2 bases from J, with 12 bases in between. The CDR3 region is CASSRGGQETQYF. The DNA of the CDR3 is TGTGCCAGCTCTCGGGGCGGGCAAGAGACCCAGTACTTC. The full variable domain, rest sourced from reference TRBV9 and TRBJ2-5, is DSGVTQTPKHLITATGQRVTLRCSPRSGDLSVYWYQQSLDQGLQFLIQYYNGEERAKGNILERFSAQQFPDLHSELNLSSLELGDSALYFCASSRGGQETQYFGPGTRLLVL.